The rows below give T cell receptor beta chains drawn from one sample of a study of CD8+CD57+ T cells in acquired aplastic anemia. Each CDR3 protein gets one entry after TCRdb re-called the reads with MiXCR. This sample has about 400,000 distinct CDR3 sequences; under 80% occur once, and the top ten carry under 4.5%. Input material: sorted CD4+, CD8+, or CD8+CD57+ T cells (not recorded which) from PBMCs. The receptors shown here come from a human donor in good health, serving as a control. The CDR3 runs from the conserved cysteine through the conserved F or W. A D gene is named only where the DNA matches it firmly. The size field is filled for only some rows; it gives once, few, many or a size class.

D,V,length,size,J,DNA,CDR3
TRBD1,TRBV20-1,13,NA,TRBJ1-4,TGCAGTGCTAGATCCGGGACAGGGGAAAAACTGTTTTTT,CSARSGTGEKLFF
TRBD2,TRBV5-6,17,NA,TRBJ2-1,TGTGCCAGCAGCCCCGGGACTATAGCGGGGGGGTACAATGAGCAGTTCTTC,CASSPGTIAGGYNEQFF
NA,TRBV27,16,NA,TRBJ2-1,TGTGCCAGCAGCCCCTCATTTTGGAGCTCCTACAATGAGCAGTTCTTC,CASSPSFWSSYNEQFF
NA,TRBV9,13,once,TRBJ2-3,TGTGCCAGCAGCTACCCGGGCAGAGATACCGAGTATTTT,CASSYPGRDTEYF
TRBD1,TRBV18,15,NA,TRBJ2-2,TGTGCCAGCTCACGTTTAAACAGGGGAACCAGGGAGCTGTTTTTT,CASSRLNRGTRELFF
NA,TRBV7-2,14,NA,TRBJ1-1,TGTGCCAGCAGTGAAGCGCCGTCACCCCCTCACGTTTTCTTT,CASSEAPSPPHVFF
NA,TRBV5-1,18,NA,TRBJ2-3,TGCGCCAGCAGCCGGGACAGGATGGCAGCGGGGGGCACAGATACGCAGTATTTT,CASSRDRMAAGGTDTQYF
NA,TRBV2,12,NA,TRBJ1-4,TGTGCCAGCAGCCGGCAGGGGACGAGACTGTTTTTT,CASSRQGTRLFF
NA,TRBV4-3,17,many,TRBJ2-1,TGCGCCAGCAGCCAAGCTAGAAGGACAGACTCCTACAATGAGCAGTTCTTC,CASSQARRTDSYNEQFF
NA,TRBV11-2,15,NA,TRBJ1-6,TGTGCCAGCAGTGTTGCGGAACAGGAGGATATTCGCCTCCACTTT,CASSVAEQEDIRLHF
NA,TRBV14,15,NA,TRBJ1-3,TGTGCCAGCAGCCCAGACCGGGACATTGGAAACACCATATATTTT,CASSPDRDIGNTIYF
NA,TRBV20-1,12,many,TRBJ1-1,TGCAGTGCCCCCGAGAGGAACACTGAAGCTTTCTTT,CSAPERNTEAFF
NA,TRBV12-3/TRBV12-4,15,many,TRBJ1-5,TGTGCCAGCAGAATCGGGGGGCTCGGCAATCAGCCCCAGCATTTT,CASRIGGLGNQPQHF
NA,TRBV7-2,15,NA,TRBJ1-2,TGTGCCAGCAGCTTAGCCCGTACGACCCCGCGTGGCTACACCTTC,CASSLARTTPRGYTF
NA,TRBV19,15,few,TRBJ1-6,TGTGCCAGTAGGCCCCGGGCGGGGACTGATTCACCCCCCCACTTT,CASRPRAGTDSPPHF
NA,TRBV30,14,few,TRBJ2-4,TGTGCCTGGAGTGGGGACGAAGCCAAAAACATTCAGTACTTC,CAWSGDEAKNIQYF